These T cell receptor beta chains were read from a single sample in a study of beta chain features in type 1 diabetes. Only in-frame clones appear in the TCRdb table, and some are missing; sequencing was by immunoSEQ multiplex PCR. The data show approximately 250,000 clones, 11% seen once. The source material was naive CD4+ T cells from blood. These receptors were taken from a man aged 25-40 years with type 1 diabetes. The CDR3 runs from the conserved cysteine through the conserved F or W. The order of the fields is CDR3 protein, CDR3 DNA, D gene, V gene, J gene, clone size. A D gene is named only where the DNA matches it firmly. The size entry is marked missing in some rows and otherwise reads once, few, many or a size class.

CAWSVRRTSGGAADEQFF	TGTGCCTGGAGTGTACGAAGGACTAGCGGGGGGGCCGCGGATGAGCAGTTCTTC	TRBD2	TRBV30	TRBJ2-1	.
CASSLGTASYGYTF	TGTGCCAGCAGCCTAGGGACAGCGTCCTATGGCTACACCTTC	TRBD1	TRBV9	TRBJ1-2	few
CASSKGGPEGELFF	TGTGCCAGCTCCAAGGGAGGTCCTGAGGGGGAGCTGTTTTTT	.	TRBV9	TRBJ2-2	few
CASSPLMVLEGLSYEQYF	TGTGCCAGCTCACCCCTTATGGTCCTGGAGGGCCTCTCCTACGAGCAGTACTTC	.	TRBV18	TRBJ2-7	.
CASSRDSGAKNIQYF	TGTGCCAGCTCACGTGACAGTGGCGCCAAAAACATTCAGTACTTC	.	TRBV18	TRBJ2-4	few
CASSPLTGVNYGYTF	TGTGCCAGCTCACCGTTAACAGGGGTTAACTATGGCTACACCTTC	TRBD1	TRBV18	TRBJ1-2	.
CSVGEGTEAFF	TGCAGCGTTGGGGAGGGCACTGAAGCTTTCTTT	.	TRBV29-1	TRBJ1-1	few
CASSQTSGGDNEQFF	TGTGCCAGCTCACAGACTAGCGGGGGAGACAATGAGCAGTTCTTC	TRBD2	TRBV18	TRBJ2-1	few
CSVSGLAGGSEQFF	TGCAGCGTTTCGGGACTAGCGGGGGGTAGTGAGCAGTTCTTC	TRBD2	TRBV29-1	TRBJ2-1	.
CASSPGLAGYYEQYF	TGTGCCAGCAGCCCTGGACTAGCGGGGTACTACGAGCAGTACTTC	TRBD2	TRBV7-3	TRBJ2-7	few
CASSVGGPNEKLFF	TGTGCCAGCAGCGTGGGAGGGCCTAATGAAAAACTGTTTTTT	.	TRBV9	TRBJ1-4	.
CASSLAGAVYEQYF	TGCGCCAGCAGCTTGGCAGGGGCCGTCTACGAGCAGTACTTC	.	TRBV5-1	TRBJ2-7	few
CASSEPRVGTEAFF	TGTGCCAGCAGTGAACCCAGGGTGGGGACTGAAGCTTTCTTT	.	TRBV2	TRBJ1-1	few
CASSPPQGASTDEQFF	TGTGCCAGCAGTCCCCCACAGGGGGCCAGCACCGATGAGCAGTTCTTC	TRBD1	TRBV6-6	TRBJ2-1	.
CASSTRLDHEQFF	TGTGCCAGCAGCACGCGACTAGACCATGAGCAGTTCTTC	.	TRBV7-2	TRBJ2-1	few
CASRRDSYNEQFF	TGTGCCAGCAGGCGAGACTCCTACAATGAGCAGTTCTTC	.	TRBV2	TRBJ2-1	few
CASSTGSAYGYTF	TGCGCCAGCAGTACCGGGTCAGCCTATGGCTACACCTTC	.	TRBV23-1	TRBJ1-2	few